This T cell receptor beta chain is from a study of T cell changes during pregnancy in multiple sclerosis. This CDR3 has 15 residues. The V gene end was trimmed by 2 bases and the J gene end by 13 bases; junction bases not matched to a gene: 14. CDR1 is MNHNS and CDR2 is SASEGT in the germline V gene. Assay used: immunoSEQ multiplex PCR; TCRdb lists only in-frame clones, some missing. Of approximately 80,000 clones in the sample, around 93% were seen once. The genes are TRBV6-1 and TRBJ2-5, with 9 bases identical to TRBD2. The sequence derives from a female donor in good health, enrolled as a control in a pregnancy study. Sequencing used peripheral blood, obtained in the second trimester of pregnancy. The chain's CDR3 is CASSERSGGLVISYF. The CDR3 coding sequence is TGTGCCAGCAGTGAACGAAGCGGGGGGTTAGTTATCTCGTACTTC.